The 12 T cell receptor beta chains in this list originate from one sample, sequenced in a study of regulatory T cells in long-lasting Graves disease. Specified time point: newly diagnosed GD, antithyroid drugs for less than 3 months. The TCR library was made from RNA extracted from PBMCs. Combining iRepertoire HTBI primers with Arm-PCR of CDR3 regions, the authors built TCR beta libraries. TCRdb reprocessed the multiplex PCR reads via MiXCR and lists one record per CDR3 protein. The table records 400,000 to 450,000 distinct CDR3 sequences, around 15% of them present only once. Another study also made use of these data, one on T cells in Graves' hyperthyroidism and ophthalmopathy.

Sequenced here: peripheral blood mononuclear cells (PBMCs), sampled at new diagnosis, from a patient treated with antithyroid drugs. The source is a woman between 25 and 40 years old with Graves disease.

As for this clonotype: Sequence at one end of the junction differs from germline and may be a read error. The chain uses TRBV4-1 and TRBJ1-5; 10 bases map to TRBD1. Per germline, CDR1 MGHRA and CDR2 YSYEKL. This CDR3 spans 18 amino acids. The CDR3 reads CGSSQAFGQGGIIQPQHF. CDR3 coding DNA: TGCGGCAGCAGCCAAGCTTTCGGACAGGGGGGGATTATACAGCCCCAGCATTTT.

This clonotype was seen a few times. No conserved phenylalanine or tryptophan ends this CDR3, so it is likely a read error. The genes are TRBV19 and TRBJ1-1, with 7 bases identical to TRBD1. V trimming: 7 bases; J trimming: 1 base; junction bases outside the gene matches: 9. Germline CDR1 is LNHDA and CDR2 is SQIVND (reference sequence). The CDR3 runs 15 residues. The CDR3 loop is CASMRKGARNTEAFL. For the CDR3, the DNA is TGTGCCAGTATGCGGAAGGGGGCGCGGAACACTGAAGCTTTCCTT.

This clonotype occurred many times. This sequence joins TRBV10-3 and TRBJ2-5; either TRBD1 or TRBD2 may fit D (5 bases each). V was clipped by 3 bases and J by 5 bases, with 16 bases between them. CDR1 and CDR2 from the germline V gene are ENHRY and SYGVKD. This CDR3 region has 15 residues. The CDR3 region is CAISDPGGEGETQYF. DNA of the CDR3: TGTGCCATCAGTGACCCGGGCGGAGAGGGGGAGACCCAGTACTTC.

This clonotype showed up just a few times. V gene TRBV6-1 combines with J gene TRBJ2-1, with TRBD2 matching 15 bases. The V and J ends lost 6 bases and 9 bases, in that order; junction bases with no gene match: 12. The germline V gene has CDR1 MNHNS and CDR2 SASEGT. CDR3 length: 17 residues. The CDR3 DNA sequence: TGTGCCAGCAGCCAGGGACTAGCGGGAGGCTTTTTTAGTGAGCAGTTCTTC. Translating it yields CASSQGLAGGFFSEQFF.

Only a few counts were recorded for this clonotype. In nucleotides, the CDR3 is TGCAGTGCTAGTAGTGTGACTAGCGGGTCCACAGATACGCAGTATTTT. Protein sequence: CSASSVTSGSTDTQYF. The rearrangement joins TRBV20-1 to TRBJ2-3, with 10 bases fitting TRBD2. Trimming removed 3 bases from V and 2 bases from J; junction bases left unmatched: 8. The CDR3 has 16 residues. CDR1 DFQATT and CDR2 SNEGSKA come from the germline V gene (reference sequence).

The V call is TRBV5-1, the J call TRBJ2-1; a possible D gene is TRBD2 (5 bases). The CDR3 extends over 16 amino acids. The germline CDR1 and CDR2 sequences are SGHRS and YFSETQ. V was shortened by 3 bases and J by 7 bases, with 20 bases between the two germline ends. CDR3 region: CASSSLLGSGGNEQFF. Here the CDR3 DNA reads TGCGCCAGCAGCTCTCTCCTGGGGTCGGGCGGGAATGAGCAGTTCTTC.

The rearrangement links TRBV10-2 to TRBJ2-1; the D gene is possibly TRBD2 (5 bases). The germline V gene has CDR1 WSHSY and CDR2 SAAADI. The CDR3 runs to 13 residues. The germline V and J ends were trimmed by 3 bases and 5 bases, with 8 bases remaining between them. The CDR3 protein is CASSEDGDNEQFF. Written as DNA, the CDR3 is TGCGCCAGCAGTGAAGACGGGGACAATGAGCAGTTCTTC.

This clonotype was observed many times. The V and J genes are TRBV6-1 and TRBJ2-3; the match to TRBD2 covers 7 bases. Germline CDR1 reads MNHNS; CDR2 reads SASEGT. The CDR3 totals 16 residues. Unmatched junction bases numbered 8, after V lost 5 bases and J lost 0 bases. As DNA, the CDR3 is TGTGCCAGCAGTCCCCGAAGCGGGAAGAGCACAGATACGCAGTATTTT. This sequence encodes CASSPRSGKSTDTQYF.

This clonotype was observed a handful of times. The chain has TRBV3-1 and TRBJ1-3, with D perhaps matching TRBD1 (5 bases). The CDR3 has 19 amino acids. The V end lost 1 base, the J end lost 3 bases, and 22 bases lay between the germline ends. The germline CDR1 and CDR2 sequences are LGHDT and YNNKEL (reference sequence). The CDR3 is CASSQVPVSQGWVGNTIYF. For the CDR3, the DNA is TGTGCCAGCAGCCAAGTTCCCGTTTCCCAGGGCTGGGTTGGAAACACCATATATTTT.

This clonotype has only a few counts. The rearrangement uses TRBV29-1 and TRBJ1-2; TRBD1 is a possible D gene (6 bases). CDR3 size: 14 residues. The germline V and J ends were trimmed by 6 bases and 6 bases, with 20 bases remaining between them. Germline values: CDR1 SQVTM, CDR2 ANQGSEA. This CDR3 is CSVASGTKGDGYTF. CDR3 nucleotides: TGCAGCGTAGCCTCCGGGACTAAGGGGGATGGCTACACCTTC.

The sample holds many counts of this clonotype. The CDR3 region has the DNA TGTGCCAGCAGCGACAACTTTCGGGGGCGCGGGAACACTGAAGCTTTCTTT. Encoded protein: CASSDNFRGRGNTEAFF. The chain carries TRBV7-9 and TRBJ1-1; D is perhaps TRBD1 (6 bases). The germline V and J ends were trimmed by 5 bases and 1 base, with 20 bases remaining between them. The CDR3 has 17 residues. CDR1 SEHNR and CDR2 FQNEAQ come from the germline V gene (reference sequence).

This clonotype was detected many times. The rearrangement joins TRBV3-1 to TRBJ1-5, with D unresolved. Germline V gives CDR1 LGHDT, CDR2 YNNKEL (reference sequence). This CDR3 is built from 15 residues. The ends were cut back, 4 bases at V and 6 bases at J, with 16 bases in the middle. The CDR3, as DNA: TGTGCCAGCAGCCGGACCGTGGACGCATTTCAGCCCCAGCATTTT. This encodes CASSRTVDAFQPQHF. The whole variable domain, filled in from reference TRBV3-1 and TRBJ1-5, reads DTAVSQTPKYLVTQMGNDKSIKCEQNLGHDTMYWYKQDSKKFLKIMFSYNNKELIINETVPNRFSPKSPDKAHLNLHINSLELGDSAVYFCASSRTVDAFQPQHFGDGTRLSIL.